This T cell receptor (beta chain) was recorded in a study of CD8 T cells in Susac syndrome. Reverse transcription used 0.5 to 1 ug RNA and random hexamers. Amplification of TCR beta CDR3 across 54 Vbeta and 13 Jbeta was performed with immunoSEQ multiplex PCR. TCRdb used MiXCR to reprocess the immunoSEQ multiplex PCR reads, holding one entry per CDR3 protein. Of 120,000 to 150,000 distinct CDR3 sequences listed, approximately 93% are singletons. The CD8+ and CD4+ T cells were isolated magnetically using a negative isolation approach, whereas the TEMRA cells were enriched by FACS. The CDR3 runs 13 residues. Germline loops: CDR1 SGHAT, CDR2 FQDESV (reference sequence). Losses at the gene ends were 7 bases for V and 5 bases for J; bases not matched to a gene: 7.

The chain joins TRBV11-1 to TRBJ2-5; the match to TRBD2 covers 7 bases. The receptor was isolated from a human donor in good health. The sequenced sample consisted of CD4+ T cells from PBMCs. CDR3 amino acids: CASNLAGVETQYF. CDR3 coding DNA: TGTGCCAGCAACCTCGCGGGAGTGGAGACCCAGTACTTC. The whole variable domain, filled in from reference TRBV11-1 and TRBJ2-5, reads EAEVAQSPRYKITEKSQAVAFWCDPISGHATLYWYRQILGQGPELLVQFQDESVVDDSQLPKDRFSAERLKGVDSTLKIQPAELGDSAMYLCASNLAGVETQYFGPGTRLLVL.